Sequencing of this T cell receptor beta chain was carried out in a study of control samples from healthy donors and cancer patients (dated by TCRdb to between 2020 and 2021). Regarding this clone: The specificity of this receptor is unknown. Base-call qualities are not available, and no considerably larger clone is one nucleotide away. Other DNA sequences in the same sample also yield this CDR3.

Library creation used the immunoSEQ multiplex PCR assay. The immuneACCESS repertoire file appears here via TCRdb, limited to in-frame rearrangements. These files lack a portion of the clones; in checked studies, under half of the deficit traces to unresolved V genes, and the cause of the others is not known. The sample contains 100,000 to 150,000 clones, roughly 89% of them found a single time. The ten largest clones capture under 9% of the sample. V and J are truncated by 7 bases and 0 bases respectively, leaving an intervening sequence of 16 bases. From the cysteine up to the phenylalanine, the CDR3 has a length of 16 residues. The retained sequence is limited to the CDR3, 48 bases, with the frame set at the first base. CDR1 SGDLS and CDR2 YYNGEE were looked up in the germline V gene.

The sequence links TRBV9 to TRBJ1-4; TRBD1 is possibly the D segment (6 matching bases). This clonotype was obtained from a man in his fifties with head and neck cancer. The specimen sequenced was PBMCs. The CDR3 region reads CASGPGGRATNEKLFF. The DNA sequence reads TGTGCCAGCGGGCCGGGGGGGCGGGCAACTAATGAAAAACTGTTTTTT.